This TCR beta chain is from a study of T cells after yellow fever vaccination. Study background: Fractions containing few cells were prepared with SMART-Seq v4 Ultra Low Input.

Germline assignment: CDR1 SQVTM and CDR2 ANQGSEA. CDR3 length: 16 amino acids. V lost 0 bases, J lost 12 bases, and 15 bases stayed unmatched. TCRdb called the 5' RACE reads again in MiXCR, with one record for every CDR3 protein. The sample includes about 630,000 distinct CDR3 sequences, about 12% seen only once; the top ten take 14% to 15%. The chain has TRBV29-1 and TRBJ2-1; TRBD2 aligns across 9 bases. Specimen: PBMCs, collected on the day of the yellow fever booster vaccination. This TCR was sampled from a man aged 25 to 40 who received the YFV17D yellow fever vaccine. CDR3 DNA sequence: TGCAGCGTTGAAGATCGAAGGCTAGCGGGGCTCAAGGGGCAGTTCTTC. It translates to CSVEDRRLAGLKGQFF.